The rows below give T cell receptor beta chains drawn from one sample of a study of control samples from healthy donors and cancer patients. TCRdb's table, derived via immunoSEQ multiplex PCR, lists solely in-frame clones and lacks some. The repertoire consists of about 120,000 clones, with over 75% occurring once and the leading ten covering more than 1.5%. The material sequenced was blood. These receptor sequences come from a man younger than 30 in good health. Each CDR3 is given with its conserved first and last residue. Fields, in order: J gene, V gene, clone size, D gene, CDR3 DNA, CDR3 protein. A D gene is named only where the DNA matches it firmly. The size of a clone is reported for some rows only, either as once, few or many, or as a class for expanded clones.

j_call: TRBJ2-1; v_call: TRBV5-1; clone_size: .; d_call: .; cdr3_nt: TGCGCCAGCAGCTTGGGGGGGCAAGACAATGAGCAGTTCTTC; cdr3_aa: CASSLGGQDNEQFF
j_call: TRBJ1-1; v_call: TRBV3-1/TRBV3-2; clone_size: .; d_call: .; cdr3_nt: TGTGCCAGCAGCCAAGAGGGGACCCGGGCTGAAGCTTTCTTT; cdr3_aa: CASSQEGTRAEAFF
j_call: TRBJ1-2; v_call: TRBV10-3; clone_size: .; d_call: .; cdr3_nt: TGTGCCATCAGTGCTTCTACCGGGACACTCTATGGCTACACCTTC; cdr3_aa: CAISASTGTLYGYTF
j_call: TRBJ1-2; v_call: TRBV10-2; clone_size: .; d_call: .; cdr3_nt: TGCGCCAGCAGTGAGAACGTGGGGGGGCTTGTCGGTGGCTACACCTTC; cdr3_aa: CASSENVGGLVGGYTF
j_call: TRBJ2-2; v_call: TRBV11-2; clone_size: once; d_call: .; cdr3_nt: TGTGCCAGCAGTCACTGGCCTCAAGGGACCGGGGAGCTGTTTTTT; cdr3_aa: CASSHWPQGTGELFF
j_call: TRBJ2-3; v_call: TRBV11-2; clone_size: .; d_call: .; cdr3_nt: TGTGCCAGCAGCTTAGATACAGGGCGCACAGATACGCAGTATTTT; cdr3_aa: CASSLDTGRTDTQYF
j_call: TRBJ2-2; v_call: TRBV2; clone_size: .; d_call: .; cdr3_nt: TGTGCCAGCAGGCTACTAGGAGACACCGGGGAGCTGTTTTTT; cdr3_aa: CASRLLGDTGELFF
j_call: TRBJ2-2; v_call: TRBV5-1; clone_size: .; d_call: TRBD2; cdr3_nt: TGCGCCAGCAGCCAAACCCCGGGACTAGCGGCCCAACAGGGGACCGGGGAGCTGTTTTTT; cdr3_aa: CASSQTPGLAAQQGTGELFF
j_call: TRBJ2-7; v_call: TRBV14; clone_size: .; d_call: .; cdr3_nt: TGTGCCAGCAGCCATGTGGACGACGGACAGTACTACGAGCAGTACTTC; cdr3_aa: CASSHVDDGQYYEQYF
j_call: TRBJ2-1; v_call: TRBV4-1; clone_size: .; d_call: TRBD2; cdr3_nt: TGCGCCAGCCGGAAACTAGCGGGAGGATTCTATGAGCAGTTCTTC; cdr3_aa: CASRKLAGGFYEQFF
j_call: TRBJ1-2; v_call: TRBV20-1; clone_size: .; d_call: TRBD1; cdr3_nt: TGCAGTGCTTATATCCAGGGGGGGGACACCTTC; cdr3_aa: CSAYIQGGDTF
j_call: TRBJ2-7; v_call: TRBV5-5; clone_size: .; d_call: TRBD1; cdr3_nt: TGTGCCAGCAGCTTGGGTCCCGGACAGGGTTCCGACGAGCAGTACTTC; cdr3_aa: CASSLGPGQGSDEQYF
j_call: TRBJ2-1; v_call: TRBV7-6; clone_size: .; d_call: .; cdr3_nt: TGTGCCAGCAGCCCAGAATGGAACGGGCCGTCCTACAATGAGCAGTTCTTC; cdr3_aa: CASSPEWNGPSYNEQFF
j_call: TRBJ2-2; v_call: TRBV7-9; clone_size: .; d_call: .; cdr3_nt: TGTGCCAGCAGCCTCCCTAGTTCGACCTTGCGACGCACCGGGGAGCTGTTTTTT; cdr3_aa: CASSLPSSTLRRTGELFF
j_call: TRBJ1-5; v_call: TRBV6-2/TRBV6-3; clone_size: few; d_call: .; cdr3_nt: TGTGCCAGCAGTTCGCACAATCAGCCCCAGCATTTT; cdr3_aa: CASSSHNQPQHF
j_call: TRBJ1-2; v_call: TRBV3-1/TRBV3-2; clone_size: few; d_call: .; cdr3_nt: TGTGCCAGCAGCCAAGGGCGCTGGACGGGCTGG; cdr3_aa: CASSQGRWTGW
j_call: TRBJ2-5; v_call: TRBV7-3; clone_size: .; d_call: .; cdr3_nt: TGTGCCAGCAGCAGGACCCCAAACAATCCGGGGGAGACCCAGTACTTC; cdr3_aa: CASSRTPNNPGETQYF
j_call: TRBJ1-2; v_call: TRBV19; clone_size: .; d_call: .; cdr3_nt: TGTGCCAGTAGTCGTAGAGGGGCGGATGGCTACACCTTC; cdr3_aa: CASSRRGADGYTF
j_call: TRBJ1-1; v_call: TRBV10-2; clone_size: .; d_call: .; cdr3_nt: TGCGCCAGCAGTGTAACCCCTTCGGCCGGGGCTTTCTTT; cdr3_aa: CASSVTPSAGAFF
j_call: TRBJ2-2; v_call: TRBV19; clone_size: .; d_call: .; cdr3_nt: TGTGCCAGTAGTATACTGGGGACACCCACCGGGGAGCTGTTTTTT; cdr3_aa: CASSILGTPTGELFF
j_call: TRBJ2-7; v_call: TRBV5-1; clone_size: .; d_call: TRBD2; cdr3_nt: TGCGCCAGCAGCTTGGATCCAGCGGGAGGGCAAGCGAACTTGAGATTC; cdr3_aa: CASSLDPAGGQANLRF
j_call: TRBJ1-1; v_call: TRBV5-1; clone_size: .; d_call: .; cdr3_nt: TGCGCCAGCAGCTTCATTCCGGGGAACACTGAAGCTTTCTTT; cdr3_aa: CASSFIPGNTEAFF
j_call: TRBJ2-7; v_call: TRBV5-1; clone_size: .; d_call: TRBD2; cdr3_nt: TGCGCCAGCAGCTCCGGGACTAGCGTTTACGAGCAGTACTTC; cdr3_aa: CASSSGTSVYEQYF
j_call: TRBJ2-5; v_call: TRBV25-1; clone_size: .; d_call: TRBD2; cdr3_nt: TGTGCCAGCAGTGAATATATTAGCGGGATAGAGACCCAGTACTTC; cdr3_aa: CASSEYISGIETQYF
j_call: TRBJ2-7; v_call: TRBV28; clone_size: .; d_call: .; cdr3_nt: TGTGCCAGCAGTTTATCGCCAGAGGGGTCCTACGAGCAGTACTTC; cdr3_aa: CASSLSPEGSYEQYF
j_call: TRBJ1-1; v_call: TRBV4-3; clone_size: .; d_call: .; cdr3_nt: TGCGCCAGCAGCCAAACTCTATTGAACACTGAAGCTTTCTTT; cdr3_aa: CASSQTLLNTEAFF
j_call: TRBJ1-1; v_call: TRBV14; clone_size: .; d_call: .; cdr3_nt: TGTGCCAGCAGCCAAGGAGTTCGAGGGAGGGTCACTGAAGCTTTCTTT; cdr3_aa: CASSQGVRGRVTEAFF
j_call: TRBJ2-1; v_call: TRBV11-3; clone_size: .; d_call: TRBD2; cdr3_nt: TGTGCCAGCAGCTCAAAAGCGGGAGAGTTTAATGAGCAGTTCTTC; cdr3_aa: CASSSKAGEFNEQFF
j_call: TRBJ2-2; v_call: TRBV4-3; clone_size: .; d_call: .; cdr3_nt: TGCGCCAGCAGCCCTTATCCCGCCGGGGAGCTGTTTTTT; cdr3_aa: CASSPYPAGELFF
j_call: TRBJ2-7; v_call: TRBV7-9; clone_size: .; d_call: TRBD2; cdr3_nt: TGTGCCAGCAGCTTTAGCGGGTCGAGCTCCTACGAGCAGTACTTC; cdr3_aa: CASSFSGSSSYEQYF
j_call: TRBJ2-3; v_call: TRBV4-2; clone_size: few; d_call: TRBD2; cdr3_nt: TGTGCCAGCAGCCAAGATAGGGCTAGCGGGGGGCACGATACGCAGTATTTT; cdr3_aa: CASSQDRASGGHDTQYF
j_call: TRBJ1-3; v_call: TRBV18; clone_size: .; d_call: .; cdr3_nt: TGTGCCAGCTCATCCGACCACTTTCCTAACTCTGGAAACACCATATATTTT; cdr3_aa: CASSSDHFPNSGNTIYF
j_call: TRBJ2-7; v_call: TRBV7-2; clone_size: once; d_call: .; cdr3_nt: TGTGCCAGCAGCTTGCAAGACAGATCCTACGAGCAGTACTTC; cdr3_aa: CASSLQDRSYEQYF
j_call: TRBJ1-2; v_call: TRBV9; clone_size: .; d_call: TRBD1; cdr3_nt: TGTGCCAGCAGCGCCGGGACAGGGGCTTTATTGGTCTATGGCTACACCTTC; cdr3_aa: CASSAGTGALLVYGYTF
j_call: TRBJ2-7; v_call: TRBV18; clone_size: .; d_call: TRBD2; cdr3_nt: TGTGCCAGCTCACCACCGGCTAGCGGATCCTACGAGCAGTACTTC; cdr3_aa: CASSPPASGSYEQYF
j_call: TRBJ2-1; v_call: TRBV4-1; clone_size: .; d_call: TRBD2; cdr3_nt: TGCGCCAGCAGCCAAGATCGAGGACTAGCGGGTCTGCAGTTCTTC; cdr3_aa: CASSQDRGLAGLQFF
j_call: TRBJ1-6; v_call: TRBV11-2; clone_size: few; d_call: .; cdr3_nt: TGTGCCAGCAGCCCGCTTGGTTCCTATAATTCACCCCTCCACTTT; cdr3_aa: CASSPLGSYNSPLHF
j_call: TRBJ2-5; v_call: TRBV5-1; clone_size: .; d_call: .; cdr3_nt: TGCGCCAGCAGCAATCGCGCCTCGTGGGAGACCCAGTACTTC; cdr3_aa: CASSNRASWETQYF
j_call: TRBJ2-1; v_call: TRBV11-2; clone_size: .; d_call: .; cdr3_nt: TGTGCCAGCAGTCCGGGTGTTGAGCAGTTCTTC; cdr3_aa: CASSPGVEQFF
j_call: TRBJ2-5; v_call: TRBV19; clone_size: .; d_call: TRBD1; cdr3_nt: TGTGCCAGTAAGGGACAGGGGGAAGAGACCCAGTACTTC; cdr3_aa: CASKGQGEETQYF
j_call: TRBJ1-2; v_call: TRBV11-2; clone_size: .; d_call: .; cdr3_nt: TGTGCCAGCAGCTTAGGAGGGGGAAACTATGGCTACACCTTC; cdr3_aa: CASSLGGGNYGYTF
j_call: TRBJ1-2; v_call: TRBV6-1; clone_size: .; d_call: .; cdr3_nt: TGTGCCAACCGGGACCCCACTAACTATGGCTACACCTTC; cdr3_aa: CANRDPTNYGYTF
j_call: TRBJ2-2; v_call: TRBV19; clone_size: once; d_call: .; cdr3_nt: TGTGCCAGTAGTAAACTATGGGACACCGGGGAGCTGTTTTTT; cdr3_aa: CASSKLWDTGELFF
j_call: TRBJ2-6; v_call: TRBV27; clone_size: .; d_call: .; cdr3_nt: TGTGCCAGCTGGGGCTTCCACTCTGGGGCCAACGTCCTGACTTTC; cdr3_aa: CASWGFHSGANVLTF